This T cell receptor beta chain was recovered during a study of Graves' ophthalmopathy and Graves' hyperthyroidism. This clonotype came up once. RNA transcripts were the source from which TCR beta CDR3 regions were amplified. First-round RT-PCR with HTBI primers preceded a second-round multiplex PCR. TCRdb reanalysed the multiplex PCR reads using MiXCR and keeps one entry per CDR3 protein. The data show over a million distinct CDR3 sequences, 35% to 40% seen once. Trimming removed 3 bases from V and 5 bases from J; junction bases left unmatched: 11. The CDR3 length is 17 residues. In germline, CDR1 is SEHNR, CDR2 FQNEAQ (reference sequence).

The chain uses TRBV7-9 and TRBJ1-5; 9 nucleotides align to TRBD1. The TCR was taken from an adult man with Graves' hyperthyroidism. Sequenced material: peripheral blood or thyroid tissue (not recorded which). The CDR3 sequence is CASSFEERTGEYQPQHF. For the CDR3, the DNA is TGTGCCAGCAGCTTCGAGGAACGGACAGGGGAATATCAGCCCCAGCATTTT.